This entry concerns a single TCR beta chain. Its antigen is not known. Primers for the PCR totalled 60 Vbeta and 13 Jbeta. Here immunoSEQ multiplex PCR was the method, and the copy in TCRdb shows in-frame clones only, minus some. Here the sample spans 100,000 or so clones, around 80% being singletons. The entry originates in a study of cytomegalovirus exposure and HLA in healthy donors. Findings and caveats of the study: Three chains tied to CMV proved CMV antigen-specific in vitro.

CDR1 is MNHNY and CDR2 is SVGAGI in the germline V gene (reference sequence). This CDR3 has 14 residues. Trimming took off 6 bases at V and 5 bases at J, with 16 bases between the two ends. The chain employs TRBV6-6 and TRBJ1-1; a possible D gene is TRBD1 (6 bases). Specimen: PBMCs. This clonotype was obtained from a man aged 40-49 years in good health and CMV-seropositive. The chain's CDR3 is CASSPGGASTEAFF. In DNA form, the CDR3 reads TGTGCCAGCAGCCCCGGGGGGGCGAGTACTGAAGCTTTCTTT.